This record covers a single TCR beta chain. The target antigen is unknown. Expressed TCRB transcripts were sequenced, since all the RNA that had been isolated was reverse transcribed. The table came from immunoSEQ multiplex PCR; TCRdb's copy has only in-frame clones and leaves some out. Of around 56,000 clones listed, around 53% are singletons. These data belong to a study of beta chain features in type 1 diabetes. Points from the study as a whole: Significant though moderate, a shortening of TCRB CDR3s appeared in all four CD4+ subsets of Type 1 diabetes patients.

CD45RO/CCR7/CD25/CD127/CD95/CD27 sorting isolated CD4+ naive, central memory, regulatory and stem cell-like memory cells. The germline V gene encodes CDR1 MNHEY and CDR2 SVGAGI. Deletions cut 7 bases from V and 9 bases from J, with 19 bases between. The CDR3 covers 14 residues. The sequence was obtained from a woman aged 40 to 50 with type 1 diabetes. The chain joins TRBV6-5 to TRBJ2-4, with D maybe TRBD2 (6 bases). The sample consisted of Tregs from blood. CDR3 region: CASTGAKVGGIQYF. CDR3 DNA: TGTGCCAGCACCGGGGCCAAGGTGGGAGGCATTCAGTACTTC.